The 27 T cell receptor beta chains below all came from one sample that was sequenced in a study of cytomegalovirus exposure and HLA in healthy donors. Generated by immunoSEQ multiplex PCR, the TCRdb table keeps only in-frame clones and is missing some. The table records about 160,000 clones, 85% of them present only once. Specimen: PBMCs. The receptors originated from a man between 25 and 39 years old in good health and CMV-seropositive.

The rearrangement uses TRBV19 and TRBJ1-5; a weak D match, TRBD1 (5 bases). This CDR3 contains 14 residues. CDR1 is LNHDA, CDR2 SQIVND, per germline (reference sequence). V was trimmed by 5 bases and J by 4 bases, leaving 12 bases between them. CDR3 residues: CASSRGVGNQPQHF. CDR3 sequence (DNA): TGTGCCAGTAGTCGGGGGGTTGGGAATCAGCCCCAGCATTTT. Using reference TRBV19 and TRBJ1-5 for the parts outside the CDR3, the full variable domain is DGGITQSPKYLFRKEGQNVTLSCEQNLNHDAMYWYRQDPGQGLRLIYYSQIVNDFQKGDIAEGYSVSREKKESFPLTVTSAQKNPTAFYLCASSRGVGNQPQHFGDGTRLSIL.

This clone has a single count. The gene calls are TRBV5-6 and TRBJ2-7; a weak D match, TRBD1 (6 bases). Looked up from germline, CDR1 is SGHDT and CDR2 is YYEEEE. V shed 4 bases and J shed 5 bases, with 10 bases lying between them. The CDR3 extends over 12 amino acids. The CDR3 loop is CASSRAGDEQYF. CDR3 nucleotide sequence: TGTGCCAGCAGCCGGGCAGGGGACGAGCAGTACTTC.

The rearrangement links TRBV9 to TRBJ2-5, with TRBD2 identical over 10 bases. Germline loops: CDR1 SGDLS, CDR2 YYNGEE. This CDR3 has 16 amino acids. J gave up 5 bases and V 0 bases, and 7 bases lay outside the gene matches. CDR3 coding DNA: TGTGCCAGCAGCGTAGCGGGGACTAGCGTCCCCGAGACCCAGTACTTC. This codes for CASSVAGTSVPETQYF.

The J gene is TRBJ2-5, the V gene TRBV19, with 8 bases matching TRBD2. Germline assignment: CDR1 LNHDA and CDR2 SQIVND (reference sequence). The CDR3 is 14 residues long. The V gene end was trimmed by 5 bases and the J gene end by 3 bases; junction bases not matched to a gene: 5. CDR3 loop: CASSPSGGKETQYF. The CDR3 coding sequence is TGTGCCAGTAGTCCCTCGGGAGGGAAAGAGACCCAGTACTTC. Supplemented by reference TRBV19 and TRBJ2-5, the full variable domain reads DGGITQSPKYLFRKEGQNVTLSCEQNLNHDAMYWYRQDPGQGLRLIYYSQIVNDFQKGDIAEGYSVSREKKESFPLTVTSAQKNPTAFYLCASSPSGGKETQYFGPGTRLLVL.

The genes are TRBV4-3 and TRBJ1-5; TRBD1 agrees at 7 bases. The CDR3 has 17 amino acids. Trimming took 1 base from V and 3 from J; bases not matched to a gene: 9. Germline V lookup: CDR1 LGHNA, CDR2 YSLEER. The CDR3 loop reads CASSQGLGDRFNQPQHF. The CDR3 coding sequence is TGCGCCAGCAGCCAAGGACTGGGGGACAGATTCAATCAGCCCCAGCATTTT.

The V gene is TRBV2, the J gene TRBJ2-3; a possible D gene is TRBD1 (5 bases). V lost 6 bases, J lost 4 bases, and 8 bases lay in between. From germline, CDR1 is SNHLY and CDR2 FYNNEI. The CDR3 length is 12 residues. The CDR3 nucleotides read TGTGCCAGCAGGTCACAGGCAGATACGCAGTATTTT. It translates to CASRSQADTQYF. Full variable domain (missing parts from reference TRBV2 and TRBJ2-3): EPEVTQTPSHQVTQMGQEVILRCVPISNHLYFYWYRQILGQKVEFLVSFYNNEISEKSEIFDDQFSVERPDGSNFTLKIRSTKLEDSAMYFCASRSQADTQYFGPGTRLTVL.

V usage is TRBV9 and J usage is TRBJ2-1; 8 bases are shared with TRBD1. The junction had 1 base not matched to a gene; V was cut back by 2 bases and J by 0 bases. The CDR3 spans 15 residues. From germline, CDR1 is SGDLS and CDR2 YYNGEE. CDR3 loop: CASSVDRGSYNEQFF. The CDR3 bases are TGTGCCAGCAGCGTCGACAGGGGCTCCTACAATGAGCAGTTCTTC.

The chain carries TRBV25-1 and TRBJ2-1; TRBD2 matches 9 bases. CDR1 MGHDK and CDR2 SYGVNS come from the germline V gene. The CDR3 extends over 14 amino acids. V was pared by 8 bases and J by 6 bases, with 8 bases of the junction left unmatched. CDR3 in DNA: TGTGCCAGCGGGCTAGCGGGAATGATCAATGAGCAGTTCTTC. This translates into CASGLAGMINEQFF.

The chain employs TRBV30 and TRBJ1-2; TRBD1 is a possible D gene (6 bases). CDR1 and CDR2 (germline): GTSNPN, SVGIG (reference sequence). V lost 1 base to trimming and J lost 1 base, with 7 bases between them. The CDR3 spans 13 residues. The chain's CDR3 is CAWSADSNYGYTF. Written as DNA, the CDR3 is TGTGCCTGGAGTGCGGACAGTAACTATGGCTACACCTTC. The variable domain in full, completed from reference TRBV30 and TRBJ1-2, reads SQTIHQWPATLVQPVGSPLSLECTVEGTSNPNLYWYRQAAGRGLQLLFYSVGIGQISSEVPQNLSASRPQDRQFILSSKKLLLSDSGFYLCAWSADSNYGYTFGSGTRLTVV.

The table lists this clone with a count of one. CDR3 sequence: CASSVEGPSTDTQYF. The DNA of the CDR3 is TGTGCCAGCAGCGTGGAGGGCCCGAGCACAGATACGCAGTATTTT. The J gene is TRBJ2-3, the V gene TRBV9, with a possible D match to TRBD2 (6 bases). The CDR3 loop spans 15 amino acids. Trimming left V 2 bases short and J 0 bases short, with 10 bases between. Germline loops: CDR1 SGDLS, CDR2 YYNGEE.

The chain links TRBV7-6 to TRBJ1-5; 7 bases are a match to TRBD1. CDR3 length equals 14 residues. V was pared by 5 bases and J by 6 bases, with 7 bases of the junction left unmatched. CDR1 is SGHVS, CDR2 FNYEAQ, per germline. The DNA of the CDR3 is TGTGCCAGCAGCGGACCAGGGGGAAGTCAGCCCCAGCATTTT. As protein: CASSGPGGSQPQHF.

This sequence joins TRBV18 and TRBJ2-1, with 9 bases identical to TRBD2. CDR1 is KGHSH and CDR2 is LQKENI in the germline V gene. The CDR3 has 17 residues. Germline trimming cut 1 base from V and 2 bases from J; bases unmatched to any gene: 6. CDR3 sequence (DNA): TGTGCCAGCTCACCACGGTTGGCGGGGGGGACCTACAATGAGCAGTTCTTC. Translating it yields CASSPRLAGGTYNEQFF.

A single count supports this clone. Other DNA sequences in this sample translate to the same CDR3. This sequence joins TRBV7-2 and TRBJ1-2, with a possible D match to TRBD1 (5 bases). V gave up 1 base and J gave up 5 bases, with 8 bases separating them. In germline, CDR1 is SGHTA, CDR2 FQGNSA. The CDR3 spans 13 residues. Written as DNA, the CDR3 is TGTGCCAGCAGCTTAGGGCAGGGATATGGCTACACCTTC. This gives the protein CASSLGQGYGYTF.

The CDR3 nucleotides read TGTGCCAGCAGTGTGGTAGGGGGCTATAGCAATCAGCCCCAGCATTTT. It is translated as CASSVVGGYSNQPQHF. The chain employs TRBV6-1 and TRBJ1-5; 7 positions agree with TRBD1. This CDR3 contains 16 residues. Looked up from germline, CDR1 is MNHNS and CDR2 is SASEGT. After removal of 4 bases from V and 0 bases from J, the junction contained 6 bases not matched to a gene.

The chain has TRBV27 and TRBJ2-1; D possibly corresponds to TRBD1 (5 bases). V shed 3 bases and J shed 4 bases, with 13 bases lying between them. The CDR3 loop spans 15 amino acids. Looked up from germline, CDR1 is MNHEY and CDR2 is SMNVEV (reference sequence). CDR3 sequence reads: CASSFLSRGYNEQFF. In DNA form, the CDR3 reads TGTGCCAGCAGTTTTTTGTCAAGGGGTTACAATGAGCAGTTCTTC.

The V call is TRBV7-2, the J call TRBJ2-3; perhaps TRBD2 as D (5 bases). Germline V gives CDR1 SGHTA, CDR2 FQGNSA. This CDR3 has 14 residues. Deletions cut 1 base from V and 2 bases from J, with 7 bases between. Here the CDR3 reads CASSLGGYTDTQYF. The CDR3 coding sequence is TGTGCCAGCAGCTTAGGCGGGTACACAGATACGCAGTATTTT.

V gene TRBV6-6 combines with J gene TRBJ1-1; D gene ambiguous. This CDR3 is built from 16 residues. V dropped 6 bases and J dropped 0 bases, with 17 bases sitting between them. Germline CDR1 and CDR2: MNHNY and SVGAGI (reference sequence). CDR3 loop: CASRAKAGPMNTEAFF. CDR3 bases: TGTGCCAGCAGGGCAAAGGCAGGCCCCATGAACACTGAAGCTTTCTTT.

The chain carries TRBV4-3 and TRBJ1-1, with D tentatively TRBD1 (5 bases). The V end lost 0 bases, the J end lost 3 bases, and 11 bases lay between the germline ends. Germline V gene sequence: CDR1 LGHNA, CDR2 YSLEER. CDR3 length: 15 residues. This CDR3 reads CASSQDGMGHTEAFF. CDR3 bases: TGCGCCAGCAGCCAAGATGGGATGGGGCACACTGAAGCTTTCTTT.

The rearrangement joins TRBV9 to TRBJ2-3, with a tentative D call TRBD1 (6 bases). There are 13 residues in the CDR3. V was cut by 4 bases and J by 3 bases, with 9 bases left in between. CDR1 is SGDLS, CDR2 YYNGEE, per germline. The CDR3 bases are TGTGCCAGCAGCCTTGGGACAACAGATACGCAGTATTTT. Protein: CASSLGTTDTQYF.

This clone was detected only a few times. The CDR3 DNA sequence: TGTGCCTGGAGTGATCGGGACTTTGGGATCTATGGCTACACCTTC. Amino acids: CAWSDRDFGIYGYTF. This sequence joins TRBV30 and TRBJ1-2; perhaps TRBD1 as D (5 bases). Germline V CDR1 and CDR2: GTSNPN, SVGIG (reference sequence). Trimming pared 1 base from V and 4 bases from J, leaving 16 bases between. The CDR3 runs 15 residues.

The chain joins TRBV2 to TRBJ1-5; tentatively, D is TRBD1 (5 bases). Germline loops: CDR1 SNHLY, CDR2 FYNNEI. Trimming shortened V by 2 bases and J by 9 bases, and 20 bases separated the two germline ends. The CDR3 has 16 residues. CDR3 sequence (DNA): TGTGCCAGCAGTGAACCATGGCTCCAGGGTGAACGGCCCCAGCATTTT. Its protein is CASSEPWLQGERPQHF.

V usage is TRBV9 and J usage is TRBJ1-2; TRBD1 matches 7 bases. The V gene's germline CDR1 is SGDLS and CDR2 YYNGEE. This CDR3 region has 15 residues. Trimming removed 0 bases from V and 4 bases from J; junction bases left unmatched: 6. The CDR3 spells CASSVGTGVIYGYTF. The CDR3 DNA follows: TGTGCCAGCAGCGTAGGAACAGGGGTGATCTATGGCTACACCTTC. Using reference TRBV9 and TRBJ1-2 for the parts outside the CDR3, the full variable domain is DSGVTQTPKHLITATGQRVTLRCSPRSGDLSVYWYQQSLDQGLQFLIQYYNGEERAKGNILERFSAQQFPDLHSELNLSSLELGDSALYFCASSVGTGVIYGYTFGSGTRLTVV.

The chain is built from TRBV30 and TRBJ1-1; a possible D gene is TRBD1 (5 bases). The CDR3 runs to 13 residues. CDR1 and CDR2 from the germline V gene are GTSNPN and SVGIG (reference sequence). The V end lost 3 bases, the J end lost 3 bases, and 11 bases lay between the germline ends. CDR3 bases: TGTGCCTGGAGCGTACAGGTGGACACTGAAGCTTTCTTT. Translating gives CAWSVQVDTEAFF.

This chain uses TRBV7-9 with TRBJ1-2, with 7 bases lining up with TRBD1. Germline CDR1 and CDR2: SEHNR and FQNEAQ (reference sequence). CDR3 length equals 14 residues. Trimming at V came to 1 base and at J to 4 bases, leaving 3 bases not matched to a gene. The CDR3 loop is CASSLEGQFYGYTF. The CDR3 DNA is TGTGCCAGCAGCTTAGAGGGACAGTTCTATGGCTACACCTTC. Using reference TRBV7-9 and TRBJ1-2 for the parts outside the CDR3, the full variable domain is DTGVSQNPRHKITKRGQNVTFRCDPISEHNRLYWYRQTLGQGPEFLTYFQNEAQLEKSRLLSDRFSAERPKGSFSTLEIQRTEQGDSAMYLCASSLEGQFYGYTFGSGTRLTVV.

This clone was observed a single time. V gene TRBV19 combines with J gene TRBJ1-3, with 8 bases identical to TRBD1. Trimming removed 9 bases from V and 0 bases from J; junction bases left unmatched: 4. CDR3 length: 14 amino acids. The germline V gene has CDR1 LNHDA and CDR2 SQIVND (reference sequence). In DNA, the CDR3 is TGTGCCAGCCGGGACAGGAACTCTGGAAACACCATATATTTT. Protein product: CASRDRNSGNTIYF.

The chain joins TRBV7-8 to TRBJ1-6; D remains unclear. This CDR3 has 18 residues. Trimming removed 2 bases from V and 0 bases from J, with 14 bases in between. Per the germline V gene, CDR1 is SGHVS and CDR2 is FQNEAQ. For the CDR3, the DNA is TGTGCCAGCAGCTTAACGTCAGTTTTAAGCTCCTATAATTCACCCCTCCACTTT. This translates into CASSLTSVLSSYNSPLHF.

V and J are TRBV6-1 and TRBJ2-7, with TRBD2 matching over 16 bases. This CDR3 region has 19 residues. Germline V gene lookup returns CDR1 MNHNS and CDR2 SASEGT. The trim removed 3 bases at V and 4 bases at J, leaving 12 bases unmatched. The CDR3 loop is CASSDATPGLAGGWYEQYF. In DNA, the CDR3 is TGTGCCAGCAGTGACGCAACCCCGGGACTAGCGGGGGGGTGGTACGAGCAGTACTTC.